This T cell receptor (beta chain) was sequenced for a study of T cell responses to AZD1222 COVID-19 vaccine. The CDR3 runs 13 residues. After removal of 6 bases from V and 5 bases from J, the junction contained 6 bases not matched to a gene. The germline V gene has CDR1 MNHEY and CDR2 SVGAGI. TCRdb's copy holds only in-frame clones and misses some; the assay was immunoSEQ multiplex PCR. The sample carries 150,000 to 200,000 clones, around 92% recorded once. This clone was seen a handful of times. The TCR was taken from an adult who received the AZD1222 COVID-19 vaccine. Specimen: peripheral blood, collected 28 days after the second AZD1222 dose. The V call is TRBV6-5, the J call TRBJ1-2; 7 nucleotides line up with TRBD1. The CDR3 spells CASSSGRGYGYTF. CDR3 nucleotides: TGTGCCAGCAGCTCCGGCAGGGGGTATGGCTACACCTTC.